The 7 T cell receptor beta chains given below trace back to one sample, sequenced in a study of T cells expressing NK-cell markers. TCRdb reworked the 5' RACE reads into one entry per CDR3 protein, no DNA. The sample has some 410,000 distinct CDR3 sequences. Sequenced: blood T cells: a sorted CD56 or NKG2C T cell subset, CD4+ or CD8+ T cells, or bulk PBMC T cells (not recorded which). The receptors were sampled from a woman aged 18 to 69 in good health.

This chain joins TRBV20-1 and TRBJ2-3; without DNA, the TCRdb call of TRBD1 cannot be checked. The CDR3 contains 16 residues. CDR1 DFQATT and CDR2 SNEGSKA come from the germline V gene (reference sequence). CDR3 in amino acids: CSARDRMGGGTDTQYF.

The chain employs TRBV6-1 and TRBJ2-7; TCRdb's D call of TRBD2 is untestable without DNA. The CDR3 has 14 amino acids. Per germline, CDR1 MNHNS and CDR2 SASEGT. The CDR3 protein is CASSRDGDYSWRYF.

The chain combines TRBV30 with TRBJ1-5; TCRdb's D call of TRBD1 is untestable without DNA. This CDR3 has 15 residues. Germline CDR1 GTSNPN, CDR2 SVGIG (reference sequence). Here the CDR3 reads CAWSPGTAINQPQHF.

V gene TRBV20-1 combines with J gene TRBJ2-7; TCRdb reports TRBD1, a call that lacks DNA to check it against. Germline CDR1 is DFQATT and CDR2 is SNEGSKA (reference sequence). This CDR3 has 13 residues. The CDR3 sequence: CSAGGTGGNEQYF.

V is TRBV5-1 and J is TRBJ1-1; TCRdb gives TRBD1 as the D gene, but with no DNA this cannot be confirmed. The CDR3 runs 14 residues. Per germline, CDR1 SGHRS and CDR2 YFSETQ. CDR3 residues: CASSAGTANTEAFF.

This chain joins TRBV27 and TRBJ2-7; TCRdb's assignment of TRBD1 cannot be checked, as there is no DNA. The germline V gene encodes CDR1 MNHEY and CDR2 SMNVEV (reference sequence). The CDR3 has 19 amino acids. The CDR3 spells CASSLSMGSGRGSSYEQYF.

V is TRBV5-6 and J is TRBJ2-2; TCRdb reports TRBD1, a call that lacks DNA to check it against. The CDR3 length is 16 residues. Germline V CDR1 and CDR2: SGHDT, YYEEEE. The CDR3 reads CASSLAGTLNTGELFF.